This is a list of T cell receptor beta chains from one sample in a study of CD4 T cells in relation to SARS-CoV-2 and coronaviruses. Profiled with immunoSEQ multiplex PCR; TCRdb holds only in-frame clones, not every one. The repertoire holds tens of thousands of clones, more than 60% seen once, with 15% to 20% in the top ten. Their cognate antigens are unknown. Source material: CD4+ T cells from PBMCs, cultured in vitro. The source is a human donor in good health. Each CDR3 is given with its conserved first and last residue. Each record gives: J gene, V gene, clone size, D gene, CDR3 protein, CDR3 DNA. D genes are given only for firm matches. Clone size is given for some rows only: seen once, a few or many times, or a class if the clone is expanded.

j_call: TRBJ1-2
v_call: TRBV12-3/TRBV12-4
clone_size: .
d_call: .
cdr3_aa: CASSSPASYTF
cdr3_nt: TGTGCCAGCAGTTCCCCAGCGAGCTACACCTTC

j_call: TRBJ2-7
v_call: TRBV18
clone_size: .
d_call: .
cdr3_aa: CASSSVAELSYEQYF
cdr3_nt: TGTGCCAGCTCATCCGTAGCGGAGCTCTCCTACGAGCAGTACTTC

j_call: TRBJ2-7
v_call: TRBV7-6
clone_size: .
d_call: .
cdr3_aa: CASSSGDGDTYEQYF
cdr3_nt: TGTGCCAGCAGTTCTGGGGACGGTGATACCTACGAGCAGTACTTC

j_call: TRBJ2-7
v_call: TRBV9
clone_size: .
d_call: TRBD2
cdr3_aa: CASSEGTSGIYEQYF
cdr3_nt: TGTGCCAGCAGCGAAGGGACTAGCGGAATTTACGAGCAGTACTTC

j_call: TRBJ1-1
v_call: TRBV30
clone_size: .
d_call: TRBD1
cdr3_aa: CAWSVYGTVNTEAFF
cdr3_nt: TGTGCCTGGAGTGTATATGGGACAGTGAACACTGAAGCTTTCTTT

j_call: TRBJ2-2
v_call: TRBV6-6
clone_size: few
d_call: .
cdr3_aa: CASSRTGELFF
cdr3_nt: TGTGCCAGCAGCCGTACCGGGGAGCTGTTTTTT

j_call: TRBJ2-4
v_call: TRBV18
clone_size: .
d_call: TRBD1
cdr3_aa: CASSPPVVSGDRAKNIQYF
cdr3_nt: TGTGCCAGCTCACCACCGGTGGTTTCGGGGGACAGGGCCAAAAACATTCAGTACTTC

j_call: TRBJ2-7
v_call: TRBV27
clone_size: few
d_call: .
cdr3_aa: CASSLDAPGRPYEQYF
cdr3_nt: TGTGCCAGCAGTTTAGACGCCCCGGGCAGGCCCTACGAGCAGTACTTC

j_call: TRBJ1-2
v_call: TRBV6-5
clone_size: .
d_call: .
cdr3_aa: CASNQPVYGYTF
cdr3_nt: TGTGCCAGCAATCAGCCAGTTTATGGCTACACCTTC

j_call: TRBJ2-2
v_call: TRBV28
clone_size: .
d_call: TRBD1
cdr3_aa: CASSPPGTGRTGELFF
cdr3_nt: TGTGCCAGCAGTCCGCCCGGGACAGGGCGCACCGGGGAGCTGTTTTTT

j_call: TRBJ2-3
v_call: TRBV10-3
clone_size: .
d_call: .
cdr3_aa: CAISETRPLTDTQYF
cdr3_nt: TGTGCCATCAGTGAGACACGCCCCCTCACAGATACGCAGTATTTT

j_call: TRBJ1-2
v_call: TRBV7-8
clone_size: .
d_call: .
cdr3_aa: CASRKTGSTEGYTF
cdr3_nt: TGTGCCAGCAGGAAGACCGGGAGTACGGAAGGCTACACCTTC

j_call: TRBJ1-2
v_call: TRBV28
clone_size: .
d_call: .
cdr3_aa: CASSLDSLMWVSDGYTF
cdr3_nt: TGTGCCAGCAGTTTAGACTCACTCATGTGGGTTTCGGATGGCTACACCTTC

j_call: TRBJ1-1
v_call: TRBV27
clone_size: .
d_call: .
cdr3_aa: CASSLYSLNTEAFF
cdr3_nt: TGTGCCAGCAGCCTTTACAGCTTGAACACTGAAGCTTTCTTT

j_call: TRBJ2-7
v_call: TRBV2
clone_size: .
d_call: TRBD2
cdr3_aa: CASNPRTSGYEQYF
cdr3_nt: TGTGCCAGCAACCCACGGACTAGCGGTTACGAGCAGTACTTC

j_call: TRBJ1-1
v_call: TRBV5-6
clone_size: few
d_call: TRBD1
cdr3_aa: CASSWDREAFF
cdr3_nt: TGTGCCAGCAGCTGGGACAGAGAAGCTTTCTTT

j_call: TRBJ2-1
v_call: TRBV7-9
clone_size: .
d_call: .
cdr3_aa: CASSLADEQFF
cdr3_nt: TGTGCCAGCAGCCTGGCGGATGAGCAGTTCTTC

j_call: TRBJ1-2
v_call: TRBV15
clone_size: .
d_call: TRBD1
cdr3_aa: CATSIRQGEDYGYTF
cdr3_nt: TGTGCCACCAGCATTCGACAGGGTGAGGACTATGGCTACACCTTC

j_call: TRBJ1-6
v_call: TRBV14
clone_size: .
d_call: .
cdr3_aa: CASSQVRSSPLHF
cdr3_nt: TGTGCCAGCAGCCAAGTCCGGTCATCACCCCTCCACTTT

j_call: TRBJ2-4
v_call: TRBV23-1
clone_size: .
d_call: TRBD1
cdr3_aa: CASSQPGVTGKNIQYF
cdr3_nt: TGCGCCAGCAGTCAACCAGGAGTGACAGGGAAAAACATTCAGTACTTC

j_call: TRBJ2-5
v_call: TRBV6-4
clone_size: .
d_call: .
cdr3_aa: CASSEGAGNQETQYF
cdr3_nt: TGTGCCAGCAGTGAGGGAGCGGGTAACCAAGAGACCCAGTACTTC

j_call: TRBJ2-5
v_call: TRBV11-2
clone_size: .
d_call: .
cdr3_aa: CASSFAKQETQYF
cdr3_nt: TGTGCCAGCAGCTTCGCGAAACAAGAGACCCAGTACTTC

j_call: TRBJ2-2
v_call: TRBV7-8
clone_size: .
d_call: .
cdr3_aa: CASSLGSPPGELFF
cdr3_nt: TGTGCCAGCAGCTTAGGGAGTCCCCCCGGGGAGCTGTTTTTT

j_call: TRBJ2-1
v_call: TRBV5-1
clone_size: .
d_call: .
cdr3_aa: CASSLAGEAYNEQFF
cdr3_nt: TGCGCCAGCAGCTTGGCGGGGGAGGCTTACAATGAGCAGTTCTTC

j_call: TRBJ2-3
v_call: TRBV27
clone_size: .
d_call: TRBD2
cdr3_aa: CASSVGLAGADTQYF
cdr3_nt: TGTGCCAGCAGTGTAGGACTAGCGGGAGCGGATACGCAGTATTTT

j_call: TRBJ1-4
v_call: TRBV25-1
clone_size: .
d_call: TRBD1
cdr3_aa: CASSSDRGQNEKLFF
cdr3_nt: TGTGCCAGCAGTTCAGACAGGGGGCAGAATGAAAAACTGTTTTTT

j_call: TRBJ1-2
v_call: TRBV5-4
clone_size: .
d_call: TRBD1
cdr3_aa: CASSLTGVEGYTF
cdr3_nt: TGTGCCAGCAGCCTGACAGGGGTCGAGGGCTACACCTTC

j_call: TRBJ2-1
v_call: TRBV2
clone_size: .
d_call: TRBD1
cdr3_aa: CASSPQGINEQFF
cdr3_nt: TGTGCCAGCAGTCCACAGGGGATAAATGAGCAGTTCTTC

j_call: TRBJ1-2
v_call: TRBV30
clone_size: .
d_call: TRBD1
cdr3_aa: CAWSVMDREGYTF
cdr3_nt: TGTGCCTGGAGTGTAATGGACAGGGAGGGCTACACCTTC

j_call: TRBJ2-7
v_call: TRBV13
clone_size: .
d_call: TRBD2
cdr3_aa: CASSSPLGLAVAYEQYF
cdr3_nt: TGTGCCAGCAGCTCACCCCTTGGACTAGCGGTGGCCTACGAGCAGTACTTC

j_call: TRBJ2-2
v_call: TRBV5-6
clone_size: few
d_call: TRBD2
cdr3_aa: CASSLVPGGGTGELFF
cdr3_nt: TGTGCCAGCAGCTTGGTGCCCGGCGGGGGGACCGGGGAGCTGTTTTTT

j_call: TRBJ2-2
v_call: TRBV18
clone_size: .
d_call: .
cdr3_aa: CASSLTVQPGGSNTGELFF
cdr3_nt: TGTGCCAGCTCACTCACCGTACAGCCCGGGGGCTCGAACACCGGGGAGCTGTTTTTT

j_call: TRBJ1-3
v_call: TRBV30
clone_size: few
d_call: .
cdr3_aa: CAWSVRAGGNTIYF
cdr3_nt: TGTGCCTGGAGTGTACGGGCAGGGGGAAACACCATATATTTT